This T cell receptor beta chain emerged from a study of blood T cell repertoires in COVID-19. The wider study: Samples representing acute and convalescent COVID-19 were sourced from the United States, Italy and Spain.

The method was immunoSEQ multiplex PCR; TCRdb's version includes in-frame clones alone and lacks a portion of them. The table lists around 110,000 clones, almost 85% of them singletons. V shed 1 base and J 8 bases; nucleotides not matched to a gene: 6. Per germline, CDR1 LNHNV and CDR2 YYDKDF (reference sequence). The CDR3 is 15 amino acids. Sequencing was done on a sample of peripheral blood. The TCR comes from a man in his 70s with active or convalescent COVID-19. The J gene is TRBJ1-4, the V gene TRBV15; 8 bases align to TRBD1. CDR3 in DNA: TGTGCCACCAGCAGAGCTCAGGGGGCGCGAGAAAAACTGTTTTTT. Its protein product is CATSRAQGAREKLFF.